Following are 28 T cell receptor beta chains from one sample sequenced in a study of blood T cell repertoires in COVID-19. Here immunoSEQ multiplex PCR was the method, and the copy in TCRdb shows in-frame clones only, minus some. Among over 90,000 clones listed, around 90% were seen once. The specimen sequenced was peripheral blood. These receptor sequences come from a human donor in a cohort sampled during active COVID-19.

V and J are TRBV5-1 and TRBJ1-2; the match to TRBD1 covers 7 bases. The CDR3 covers 13 residues. From germline, CDR1 is SGHRS and CDR2 YFSETQ. The V gene end was trimmed by 2 bases and the J gene end by 6 bases; junction bases not matched to a gene: 4. CDR3 coding DNA: TGCGCCAGCAGCTTTGGACAGGTAGATGGCTACACCTTC. It encodes CASSFGQVDGYTF.

The V call is TRBV10-1, the J call TRBJ1-1; no definite D call. The CDR3 spans 15 residues. The ends were cut back, 8 bases at V and 3 bases at J, with 19 bases in the middle. Germline-derived CDR1 and CDR2 are WNHNN and SYGVQD (reference sequence). The CDR3 DNA reads as TGCGCCAGCCGAGGGAGTTACGCTACGGACACTGAAGCTTTCTTT. Translated: CASRGSYATDTEAFF.

The J gene is TRBJ1-4, the V gene TRBV4-1; 7 nucleotides match TRBD1. CDR1 and CDR2 from the germline V gene are MGHRA and YSYEKL. Trimming removed 5 bases from V and 0 bases from J; junction bases left unmatched: 6. The CDR3 contains 16 residues. DNA of the CDR3: TGCGCCAGCAGCTTGAGCCAGGGGGCAACTAATGAAAAACTGTTTTTT. Translation gives CASSLSQGATNEKLFF.

This clone has just a few counts. This chain connects TRBV29-1 to TRBJ1-2, with 7 bases that match TRBD1. This CDR3 contains 13 residues. From germline, CDR1 is SQVTM and CDR2 ANQGSEA. The ends lost 8 bases at V and 4 bases at J; junction bases unmatched: 10. In DNA, the CDR3 is TGCAGCTCCGGGGACAGTGACGGCTATGGCTACACCTTC. This gives the protein CSSGDSDGYGYTF.

For this clone: This same CDR3 is encoded by further DNA sequences in the sample. The rearrangement links TRBV7-9 to TRBJ1-2; D may be TRBD1 (5 bases). CDR1 SEHNR and CDR2 FQNEAQ come from the germline V gene (reference sequence). The CDR3 is 13 amino acids. Trimming took 6 bases from V and 5 from J, leaving 13 bases between them. The CDR3 region has the DNA TGTGCCAGCAGTCTTGACAGACGATATGGCTACACCTTC. Translating it yields CASSLDRRYGYTF.

This chain joins TRBV27 and TRBJ1-6; no definite D call. Germline CDR1 reads MNHEY; CDR2 reads SMNVEV (reference sequence). This CDR3 is 12 amino acids long. Trimming removed 4 bases at V and 10 bases at J, with 8 bases between. The CDR3 sequence: CASSSIASPLHF. The CDR3 region has the DNA TGTGCCAGCAGTTCAATAGCCTCACCCCTCCACTTT.

The chain uses TRBV5-1 and TRBJ1-1, with a tentative D call TRBD1 (5 bases). The CDR3 runs to 14 residues. V was clipped by 0 bases and J by 4 bases, with 10 bases between them. CDR1 SGHRS and CDR2 YFSETQ come from the germline V gene. The CDR3 nucleotides are TGCGCCAGCAGCTTGGCTCAGGGAACCACTGAAGCTTTCTTT. Translated: CASSLAQGTTEAFF. Looking up the rest from reference TRBV5-1 and TRBJ1-1 gives the full variable domain: KAGVTQTPRYLIKTRGQQVTLSCSPISGHRSVSWYQQTPGQGLQFLFEYFSETQRNKGNFPGRFSGRQFSNSRSEMNVSTLELGDSALYLCASSLAQGTTEAFFGQGTRLTVV.

This clone was detected only once. V and J are TRBV7-9 and TRBJ1-5; D is undetermined. CDR1 and CDR2 from the germline V gene are SEHNR and FQNEAQ (reference sequence). The CDR3 length is 13 residues. V was shortened by 5 bases and J by 1 base, with 6 bases between the two germline ends. The CDR3, as DNA: TGTGCCAGCAGCCCGAGAAGCAATCAGCCCCAGCATTTT. Amino acids: CASSPRSNQPQHF.

This clone has only one observation. This rearrangement joins TRBV19 to TRBJ1-4, with 8 bases aligning to TRBD1. Germline V gene lookup returns CDR1 LNHDA and CDR2 SQIVND (reference sequence). CDR3 length equals 14 residues. Losses at the gene ends were 7 bases for V and 3 bases for J; bases not matched to a gene: 4. The CDR3 protein is CASMDRVPNEKLFF. In DNA form, the CDR3 reads TGTGCCAGTATGGACAGGGTTCCTAATGAAAAACTGTTTTTT.

The chain is built from TRBV7-2 and TRBJ2-5; D might be TRBD1 (5 bases). Trimming left V 0 bases short and J 1 base short, with 6 bases between. Germline V gene sequence: CDR1 SGHTA, CDR2 FQGNSA. This CDR3 has 14 residues. The CDR3 nucleotides read TGTGCCAGCAGCTTAGCGGGGCCCCAAGAGACCCAGTACTTC. This encodes CASSLAGPQETQYF.

V is TRBV9 and J is TRBJ1-5, with D hard to call. The V gene lost 4 bases and the J gene lost 2 bases, with 13 bases spanning the gap. The germline V gene has CDR1 SGDLS and CDR2 YYNGEE. CDR3 length: 15 residues. The CDR3 reads CASSPNPGGNQPQHF. The CDR3 region has the DNA TGTGCCAGCAGCCCTAATCCGGGAGGCAATCAGCCCCAGCATTTT.

In nucleotides, the CDR3 is TGTGCCAGCAGTTACTCCCGGGTTCGGGTTAATTCACCCCTCCACTTT. Translating it yields CASSYSRVRVNSPLHF. The V and J genes are TRBV6-5 and TRBJ1-6; D is uncertain. V lost 0 bases and J 6 bases, leaving 12 bases between the germline ends. Germline V gives CDR1 MNHEY, CDR2 SVGAGI. The CDR3 length is 16 residues.

V is TRBV4-3 and J is TRBJ2-3, with D tentatively TRBD2 (5 bases). Looked up from germline, CDR1 is LGHNA and CDR2 is YSLEER. CDR3 size: 14 residues. The V end lost 5 bases, the J end lost 6 bases, and 15 bases lay between the germline ends. In DNA, the CDR3 is TGCGCCAGCAGCAAGGGAGTAGTAGCGGATACGCAGTATTTT. It translates to CASSKGVVADTQYF.

This clone was counted a single time. The CDR3 loop reads CASSLAGSNQPQHF. The CDR3 DNA follows: TGTGCCAGCAGTCTTGCGGGTAGCAATCAGCCCCAGCATTTT. This sequence joins TRBV6-5 and TRBJ1-5; no reliable D call. This CDR3 contains 14 residues. Germline V lookup: CDR1 MNHEY, CDR2 SVGAGI. V was trimmed by 5 bases and J by 0 bases, leaving 8 bases between them.

The chain has TRBV9 and TRBJ1-1; TRBD1 matches at 8 bases. Trimming took 4 bases from V and 1 from J; bases not matched to a gene: 9. The germline V gene encodes CDR1 SGDLS and CDR2 YYNGEE. CDR3 length: 16 amino acids. This CDR3 reads CASSHKTGTGNTEAFF. CDR3 nucleotide sequence: TGTGCCAGCAGCCACAAGACCGGGACAGGGAACACTGAAGCTTTCTTT. Filled out from reference TRBV9 and TRBJ1-1, the complete variable domain reads DSGVTQTPKHLITATGQRVTLRCSPRSGDLSVYWYQQSLDQGLQFLIQYYNGEERAKGNILERFSAQQFPDLHSELNLSSLELGDSALYFCASSHKTGTGNTEAFFGQGTRLTVV.

This chain joins TRBV9 and TRBJ1-5, with no clear D. Looked up from germline, CDR1 is SGDLS and CDR2 is YYNGEE. This CDR3 spans 14 amino acids. The ends were cut back, 0 bases at V and 7 bases at J, with 11 bases in the middle. CDR3: CASSVGLLGQPQHF. CDR3 coding DNA: TGTGCCAGCAGCGTAGGACTCCTTGGGCAGCCCCAGCATTTT.

This clone was counted once. The genes are TRBV3-1 (or the pseudogene TRBV3-2) and TRBJ1-1, with D hard to call. CDR3 length: 14 residues. Germline-derived CDR1 and CDR2 are LGHDT and YNNKEL (reference sequence). Trimming pared 4 bases from V and 4 bases from J, leaving 13 bases between. CDR3 coding DNA: TGTGCCAGCAGCCCTAGTGGAGGTACCACTGAAGCTTTCTTT. The encoded protein is CASSPSGGTTEAFF.

This clone has a single count. V usage is TRBV6-4 and J usage is TRBJ2-1; tentatively, D is TRBD2 (7 bases). The V end was cut by 3 bases, the J end by 8 bases, with 17 bases between. Germline V lookup: CDR1 MRHNA, CDR2 SNTAGT. The CDR3 consists of 15 residues. CDR3 DNA: TGTGCCAGCAGTGAACGGCGGGGGCCTCGAGATGAGCAGTTCTTC. Translated: CASSERRGPRDEQFF.

V is TRBV29-1 and J is TRBJ1-4; D is unresolved. CDR1 is SQVTM and CDR2 is ANQGSEA in the germline V gene. This CDR3 contains 14 residues. V dropped 5 bases and J dropped 2 bases, with 12 bases sitting between them. DNA of the CDR3: TGCAGCGTTAGGTGGGGAGCGACTAATGAAAAACTGTTTTTT. It encodes CSVRWGATNEKLFF.

V and J are TRBV7-2 and TRBJ2-7, with 7 bases fitting TRBD1. Losses at the gene ends were 1 base for V and 2 bases for J; bases not matched to a gene: 5. The CDR3 covers 15 residues. Germline V gene lookup returns CDR1 SGHTA and CDR2 FQGNSA. The CDR3 DNA sequence: TGTGCCAGCAGCTTAGGCCAGGGGGTGACCTACGAGCAGTACTTC. This gives the protein CASSLGQGVTYEQYF.

The genes are TRBV18 and TRBJ2-5, with D possibly being TRBD1 (5 bases). Trimming shortened V by 3 bases and J by 4 bases, and 18 bases separated the two germline ends. This CDR3 is 16 amino acids long. Germline-derived CDR1 and CDR2 are KGHSH and LQKENI. In DNA form, the CDR3 reads TGTGCCAGCTCACCTTTTCAGGGCCCTCAAGGAGAGACCCAGTACTTC. Protein: CASSPFQGPQGETQYF.

The rearrangement joins TRBV3-1 (or the pseudogene TRBV3-2) to TRBJ2-6, with 9 nucleotides matching TRBD1. The length of the CDR3 is 19 residues. V shed 3 bases, J shed 2 bases, and the junction held 11 bases outside the gene matches. CDR1 LGHDT and CDR2 YNNKEL come from the germline V gene (reference sequence). The CDR3 coding sequence is TGTGCCAGCAGCCAGGTTCCGGGACAGGGTGGGGCTGGGGCCAACGTCCTGACTTTC. Translation: CASSQVPGQGGAGANVLTF.

J is TRBJ2-7 and V is TRBV28; no definite D call. V lost 8 bases and J lost 1, with 15 bases in between. CDR3 length: 14 amino acids. From germline, CDR1 is MDHEN and CDR2 SYDVKM. In nucleotides, the CDR3 is TGTGCCAGCGGTTCTACCTTGCTATCCTACGAGCAGTACTTC. This encodes CASGSTLLSYEQYF.

The chain couples TRBV9 to TRBJ2-3; D might be TRBD2 (5 bases). Trimming left V 4 bases short and J 0 bases short, with 15 bases between. Per germline, CDR1 SGDLS and CDR2 YYNGEE. This CDR3 has 16 residues. CDR3 DNA: TGTGCCAGCAGCCCCGGGGTCTTTCTTAGCACAGATACGCAGTATTTT. Its protein is CASSPGVFLSTDTQYF.

CDR3 bases: TGTGCCAGCAGTGTGGGACAGGGGTGGGGTAATGAAAAACTGTTTTTT. Protein product: CASSVGQGWGNEKLFF. This chain joins TRBV27 and TRBJ1-4; TRBD1 aligns across 10 bases. Germline V lookup: CDR1 MNHEY, CDR2 SMNVEV (reference sequence). The CDR3 totals 16 residues. V gave up 5 bases and J gave up 4 bases; unmatched junction bases: 7.

CDR3 sequence reads: CASSYGPGADETQYF. CDR3 DNA: TGTGCCAGCAGTTACGGTCCAGGGGCGGACGAGACCCAGTACTTC. V gene TRBV6-2 or TRBV6-3 combines with J gene TRBJ2-5; TRBD1 might be the D (6 bases). V lost 2 bases to trimming and J lost 5 bases, with 15 bases between them. This CDR3 is 15 amino acids long. Germline CDR1 MNHEY, CDR2 SVGEGT.

This sequence joins TRBV27 and TRBJ2-7; D ambiguous. The CDR3 runs 13 residues. Germline lookup yields CDR1 MNHEY and CDR2 SMNVEV (reference sequence). Trimming left V 2 bases short and J 2 bases short, with 7 bases between. DNA for the CDR3: TGTGCCAGCAGTTTAACACCACCCTACGAGCAGTACTTC. It yields the protein CASSLTPPYEQYF.

CDR3 DNA sequence: TGCAGCGCCGAACACGACAGTCCCTACGAGCAGTACTTC. Its translation: CSAEHDSPYEQYF. The chain joins TRBV29-1 to TRBJ2-7; weak D call: TRBD1 (5 bases). Per germline, CDR1 SQVTM and CDR2 ANQGSEA. The V end was cut by 7 bases, the J end by 2 bases, with 15 bases between. CDR3 length: 13 residues.